This entry lists 7 T cell receptor beta chains sequenced from one sample in a study of response to subunit inactivated influenza vaccine (dated by TCRdb to 2016 to 2018). The protocol used for the library was RT-PCR. Sequencing instrument: Illumina HiSeq 2500. The raw public reads went through TCRdb reprocessing: fastp at Q25, MiXCR clone calling, in-frame beta chains kept. All rows with the same CDR3 protein become a single entry with the most common DNA and genes. The sample table contains under 750,000 distinct CDR3 sequences; only one count was recorded for 10% to 15% of them. Roughly a tenth of the sample comes from the top ten. The material was PBMCs from blood, obtained on the day of vaccination. These receptors all stem from a man between 45 and 60 years old who received an inactivated influenza vaccine. Donor details come from another sample of the same person, matched by shared clones.

This clonotype has just a few counts. The chain couples TRBV6-2 or TRBV6-3 to TRBJ2-1, with D possibly TRBD1 on 5 matching bases. The CDR3 has 13 residues. CDR1 is MNHEY and CDR2 is SVGEGT in the germline V gene. Trimming took 2 bases from V and 6 from J, leaving 8 bases between them. This CDR3 is CASSYQGFNEQFF. In DNA form, the CDR3 reads TGTGCCAGCAGTTACCAGGGATTCAATGAGCAGTTCTTC.

The chain couples TRBV3-1 to TRBJ2-7, with D maybe TRBD2 (5 bases). CDR3 length equals 16 residues. Germline CDR1 and CDR2: LGHDT and YNNKEL (reference sequence). The ends were cut back, 2 bases at V and 6 bases at J, with 20 bases in the middle. The CDR3 bases are TGTGCCAGCAGCCAACCACTAGGTGCCAAGCGCTCCGAGCAGTACTTC. This translates into CASSQPLGAKRSEQYF.

The table lists this clonotype with a few counts. The chain employs TRBV7-2 and TRBJ2-3; 8 nucleotides match TRBD1. CDR3 length equals 13 residues. Germline CDR1 SGHTA, CDR2 FQGNSA. The trim removed 6 bases at V and 6 bases at J, leaving 5 bases unmatched. CDR3 nucleotides: TGTGCCAGCAGGATGACAGGGGCTGATACGCAGTATTTT. Translated: CASRMTGADTQYF.

V is TRBV10-2 and J is TRBJ2-7; 9 bases match TRBD2. This CDR3 contains 14 residues. Germline loops: CDR1 WSHSY, CDR2 SAAADI. V was pared by 7 bases and J by 3 bases, with 7 bases of the junction left unmatched. The CDR3 coding sequence is TGCGCCAGCAATGTCGGTAGCGGGGGCTACGAGCAGTACTTC. This encodes CASNVGSGGYEQYF.

This clonotype was seen a few times. The chain uses TRBV10-3 and TRBJ1-2; 8 bases agree with TRBD1. With 0 bases clipped from V and 4 bases from J, the junction kept 4 bases outside the gene matches. The CDR3 runs 15 residues. The germline V gene encodes CDR1 ENHRY and CDR2 SYGVKD. The CDR3 bases are TGTGCCATCAGTGAGTCGTCAGGGGGCCCCTATGGCTACACCTTC. The encoded protein is CAISESSGGPYGYTF.

In its sample, this clonotype ranks as medium-sized. The CDR3 sequence is CSARGGLAIHEQYF. The CDR3 region has the DNA TGCAGTGCTAGAGGTGGGTTGGCCATCCACGAGCAGTACTTC. The J gene is TRBJ2-7, the V gene TRBV20-1, with no clear D. The V gene lost 1 base and the J gene lost 5 bases, with 15 bases spanning the gap. Germline V CDR1 and CDR2: DFQATT, SNEGSKA (reference sequence). The CDR3 runs 14 residues.

The rearrangement uses TRBV5-1 and TRBJ2-3; 14 bases match TRBD2. J gave up 7 bases and V 4 bases, and 5 bases lay outside the gene matches. Germline V gene data show CDR1 as SGHRS and CDR2 as YFSETQ. This CDR3 is built from 15 residues. CDR3 region: CASSPGLAGAYTQYF. In DNA, the CDR3 is TGCGCCAGCAGCCCGGGACTAGCGGGAGCCTATACGCAGTATTTT.